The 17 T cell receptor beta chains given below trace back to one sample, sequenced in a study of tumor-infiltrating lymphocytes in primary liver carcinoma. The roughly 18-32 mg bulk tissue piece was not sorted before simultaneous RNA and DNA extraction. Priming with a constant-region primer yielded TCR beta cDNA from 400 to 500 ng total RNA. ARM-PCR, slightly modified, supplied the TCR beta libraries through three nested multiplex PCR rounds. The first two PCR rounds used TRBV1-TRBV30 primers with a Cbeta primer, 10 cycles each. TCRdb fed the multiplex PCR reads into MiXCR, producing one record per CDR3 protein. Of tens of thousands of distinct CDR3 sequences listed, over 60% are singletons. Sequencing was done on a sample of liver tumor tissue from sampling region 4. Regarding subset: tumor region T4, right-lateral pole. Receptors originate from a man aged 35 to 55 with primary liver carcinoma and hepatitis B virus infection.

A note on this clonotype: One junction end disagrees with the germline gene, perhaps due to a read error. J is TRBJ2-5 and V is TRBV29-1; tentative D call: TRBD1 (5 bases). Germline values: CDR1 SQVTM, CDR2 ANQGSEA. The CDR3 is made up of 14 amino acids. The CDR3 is CSVEDVGQRDTRYF. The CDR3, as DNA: TGCAGCGTTGAAGATGTCGGACAACGAGACACCCGGTACTTC.

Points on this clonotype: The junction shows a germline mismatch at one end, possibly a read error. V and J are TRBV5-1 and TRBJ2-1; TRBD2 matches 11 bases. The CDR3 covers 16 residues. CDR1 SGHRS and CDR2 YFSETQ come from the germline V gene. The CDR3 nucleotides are TGCGACAGCAGCTTCTATATAGCGGGAGGGTCCGGTGAGCAGTTCTTC. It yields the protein CDSSFYIAGGSGEQFF.

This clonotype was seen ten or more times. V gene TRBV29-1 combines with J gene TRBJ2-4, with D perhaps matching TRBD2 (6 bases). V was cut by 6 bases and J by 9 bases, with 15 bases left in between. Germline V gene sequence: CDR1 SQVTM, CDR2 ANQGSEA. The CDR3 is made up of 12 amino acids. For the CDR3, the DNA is TGCAGCGTAATTCACGGGCGGGGCATTCAGTACTTC. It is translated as CSVIHGRGIQYF.

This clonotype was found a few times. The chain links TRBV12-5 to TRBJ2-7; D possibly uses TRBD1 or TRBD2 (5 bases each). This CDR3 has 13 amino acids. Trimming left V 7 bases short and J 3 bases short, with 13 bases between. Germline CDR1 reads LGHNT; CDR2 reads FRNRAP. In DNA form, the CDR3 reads TGTGCTAGTGCCCCCGGGACGGTCTACGAGCAGTACTTC. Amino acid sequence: CASAPGTVYEQYF.

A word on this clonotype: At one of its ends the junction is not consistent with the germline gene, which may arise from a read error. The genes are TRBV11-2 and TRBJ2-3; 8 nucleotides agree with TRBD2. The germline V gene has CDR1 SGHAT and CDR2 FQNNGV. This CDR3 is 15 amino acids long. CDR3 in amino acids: CASSEAGVSTDTHYF. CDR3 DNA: TGTGCCAGTAGCGAAGCGGGGGTCAGCACTGATACGCATTATTTT.

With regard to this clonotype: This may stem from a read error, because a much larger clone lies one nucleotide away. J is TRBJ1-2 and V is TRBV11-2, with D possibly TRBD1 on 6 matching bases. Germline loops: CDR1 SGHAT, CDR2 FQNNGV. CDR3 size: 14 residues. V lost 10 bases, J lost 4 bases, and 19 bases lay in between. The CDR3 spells CANSERDTTYGYTF. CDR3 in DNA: TGTGCCAACAGTGAGAGGGACACCACCTATGGCTACACCTTC.

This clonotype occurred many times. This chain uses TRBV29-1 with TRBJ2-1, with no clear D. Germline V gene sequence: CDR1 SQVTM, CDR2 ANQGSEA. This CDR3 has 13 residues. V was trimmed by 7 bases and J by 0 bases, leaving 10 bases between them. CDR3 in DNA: TGCAGCGCCGCCCCCCTCTCCTACAATGAGCAGTTCTTC. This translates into CSAAPLSYNEQFF.

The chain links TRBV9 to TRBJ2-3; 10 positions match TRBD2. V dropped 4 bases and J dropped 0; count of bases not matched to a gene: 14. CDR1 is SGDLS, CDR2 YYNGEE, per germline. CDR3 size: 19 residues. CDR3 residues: CASSQRIAGGGTSTDTQYF. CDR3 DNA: TGTGCCAGCAGCCAGAGGATAGCGGGAGGAGGAACTAGCACAGATACGCAGTATTTT. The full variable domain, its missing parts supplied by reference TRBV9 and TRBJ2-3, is DSGVTQTPKHLITATGQRVTLRCSPRSGDLSVYWYQQSLDQGLQFLIQYYNGEERAKGNILERFSAQQFPDLHSELNLSSLELGDSALYFCASSQRIAGGGTSTDTQYFGPGTRLTVL.

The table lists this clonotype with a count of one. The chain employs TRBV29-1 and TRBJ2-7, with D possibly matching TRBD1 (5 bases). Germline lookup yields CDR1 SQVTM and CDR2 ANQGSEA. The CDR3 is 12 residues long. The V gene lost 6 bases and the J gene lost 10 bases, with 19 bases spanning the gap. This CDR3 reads CSVTWTSYYQYF. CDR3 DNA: TGCAGCGTAACCTGGACATCCTACTACCAGTACTTC.

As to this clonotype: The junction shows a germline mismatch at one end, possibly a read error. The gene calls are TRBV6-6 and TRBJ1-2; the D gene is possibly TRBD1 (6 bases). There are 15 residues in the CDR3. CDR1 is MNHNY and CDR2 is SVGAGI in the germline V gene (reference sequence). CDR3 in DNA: TGTGCCAGCAGTTACTTGAATTCCAGGGGAGAAGGCTACGCCTTC. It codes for CASSYLNSRGEGYAF.

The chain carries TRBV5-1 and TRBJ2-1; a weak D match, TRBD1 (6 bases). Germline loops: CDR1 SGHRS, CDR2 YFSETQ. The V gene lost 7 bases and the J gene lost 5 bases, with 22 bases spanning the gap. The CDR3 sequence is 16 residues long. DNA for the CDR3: TGCGCCAGCTGCCCATTGACAGGAGGTCAGCACAATGAGCAGTTCTTC. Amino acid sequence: CASCPLTGGQHNEQFF.

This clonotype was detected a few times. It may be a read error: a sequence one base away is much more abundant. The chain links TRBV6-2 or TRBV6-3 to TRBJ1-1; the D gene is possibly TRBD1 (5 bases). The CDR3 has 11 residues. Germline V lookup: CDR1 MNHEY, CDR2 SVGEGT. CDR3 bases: TGTGTCAGCAGTTCGGCAGGGCCGGCTTTCTTT. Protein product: CVSSSAGPAFF.

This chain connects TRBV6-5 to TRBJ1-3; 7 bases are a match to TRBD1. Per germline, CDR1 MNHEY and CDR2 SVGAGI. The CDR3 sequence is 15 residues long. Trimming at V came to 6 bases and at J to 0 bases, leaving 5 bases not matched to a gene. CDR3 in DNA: TGTGCCAGCAGCCAAGGGGGCCACTCTGGAAACACCATATATTTT. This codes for CASSQGGHSGNTIYF.

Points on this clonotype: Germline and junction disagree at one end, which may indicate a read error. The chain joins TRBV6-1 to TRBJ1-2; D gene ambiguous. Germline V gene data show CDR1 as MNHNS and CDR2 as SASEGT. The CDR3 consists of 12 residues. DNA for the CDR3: TGTGCCAGCCGTGAAGCGCTCCTAGGCTACACCTTC. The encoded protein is CASREALLGYTF.

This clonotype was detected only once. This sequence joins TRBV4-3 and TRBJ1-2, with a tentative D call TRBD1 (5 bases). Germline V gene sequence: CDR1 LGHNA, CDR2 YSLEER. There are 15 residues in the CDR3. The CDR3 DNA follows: TGCGTCATCAGTCAGAGTCCCGGGGGATCCTATGGCTACACCTTC. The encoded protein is CVISQSPGGSYGYTF.

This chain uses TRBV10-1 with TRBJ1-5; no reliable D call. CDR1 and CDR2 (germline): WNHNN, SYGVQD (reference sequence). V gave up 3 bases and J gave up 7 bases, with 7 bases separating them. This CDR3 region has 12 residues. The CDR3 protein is CASSDREQPQHF. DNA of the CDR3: TGCGCCAGCAGTGACCGTGAGCAGCCCCAGCATTTT.

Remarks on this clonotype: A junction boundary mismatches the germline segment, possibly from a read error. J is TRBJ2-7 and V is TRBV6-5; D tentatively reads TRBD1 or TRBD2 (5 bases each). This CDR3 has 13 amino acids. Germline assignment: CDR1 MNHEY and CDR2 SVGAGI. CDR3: CASSYSGDDEQYF. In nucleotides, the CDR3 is TGTGCCAGCAGTTACTCGGGGGATGACGAACAGTACTTT.